This T cell receptor beta chain emerged from a study of T-cell reconstitution after alpha-beta-depleted transplantation in children. This clonotype has more than one count but fewer than ten. The V and J ends lost 0 bases and 5 bases respectively, with 19 bases between them. Germline CDR1 reads GTSNPN; CDR2 reads SVGIG (reference sequence). CDR3 length: 16 residues. During its preparation, the TCRbeta library received unique molecular identifiers. TCRdb re-derived calls from the PCR reads in MiXCR, one entry per CDR3 protein. The repertoire includes hundreds of thousands of distinct CDR3 sequences, under 12% of them detected once, and around 4% sits in the top ten.

The material sequenced was PBMCs from the stem cell graft donor, taken from the stem cell graft. J is TRBJ2-5 and V is TRBV30; tentatively, D is TRBD1 or TRBD2 (5 bases each). The sequence came from a human donor who donated a stem cell graft to a child with acute myeloid leukemia. CDR3: CAWSVPWVRGTETQYF. The CDR3 DNA sequence: TGTGCCTGGAGTGTACCCTGGGTGAGGGGAACGGAGACCCAGTACTTC.